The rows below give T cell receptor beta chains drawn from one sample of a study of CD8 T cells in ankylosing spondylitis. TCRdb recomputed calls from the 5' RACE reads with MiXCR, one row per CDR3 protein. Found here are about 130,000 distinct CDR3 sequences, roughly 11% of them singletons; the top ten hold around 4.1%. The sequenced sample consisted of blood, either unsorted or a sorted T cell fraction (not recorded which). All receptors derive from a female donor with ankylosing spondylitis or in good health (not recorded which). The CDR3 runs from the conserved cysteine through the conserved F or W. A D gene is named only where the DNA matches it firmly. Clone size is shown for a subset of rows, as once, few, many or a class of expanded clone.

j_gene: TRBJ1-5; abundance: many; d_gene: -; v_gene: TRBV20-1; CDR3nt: TGCAGTGCTAGAGCCGGACAGTCTCGTAGCAATCAGCCCCAGCATTTT; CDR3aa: CSARAGQSRSNQPQHF
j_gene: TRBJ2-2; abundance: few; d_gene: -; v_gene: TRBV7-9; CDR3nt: TGTGCCAGCGGCCCGACAACCGCGGGCACCGGGGAGCTGTTTTTT; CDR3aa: CASGPTTAGTGELFF
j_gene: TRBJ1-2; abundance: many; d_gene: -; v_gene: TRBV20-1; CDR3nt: TGCAGTGCTGGACCCGGGAGCAATAACTATGGCTACACCTTC; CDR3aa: CSAGPGSNNYGYTF
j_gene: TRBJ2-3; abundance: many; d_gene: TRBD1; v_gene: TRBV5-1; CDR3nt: TGCGCCAGCAGATCCGGACAGGAGACAGATACGCAGTATTTT; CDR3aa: CASRSGQETDTQYF
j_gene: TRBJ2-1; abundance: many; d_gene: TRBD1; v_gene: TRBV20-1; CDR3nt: TGCAGTGCTATCGACAGGGGAACTCAGTTCTTC; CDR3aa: CSAIDRGTQFF
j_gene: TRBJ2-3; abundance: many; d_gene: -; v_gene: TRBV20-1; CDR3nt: TGCAGTGCTACCCTTGGAGATACGCAGTATTTT; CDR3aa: CSATLGDTQYF
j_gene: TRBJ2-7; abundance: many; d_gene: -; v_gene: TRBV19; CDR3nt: TGTGCCAGTAGCCCCGGGACGGGGACCTACGAGCAGTACTTC; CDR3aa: CASSPGTGTYEQYF
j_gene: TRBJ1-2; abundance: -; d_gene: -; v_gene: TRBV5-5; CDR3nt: TGTGCCAGCAGCTCCGCTCCGGGGCCGAGAGGCTATGGCTACACCTTC; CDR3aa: CASSSAPGPRGYGYTF
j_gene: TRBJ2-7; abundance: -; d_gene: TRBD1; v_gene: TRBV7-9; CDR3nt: TGTGCCAGCAGCTTAGAGGGCCCGGGACAGGGGTTCTACGAGCAGTACTTC; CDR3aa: CASSLEGPGQGFYEQYF
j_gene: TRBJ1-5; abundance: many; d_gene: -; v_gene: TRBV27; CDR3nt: TGTGCCAGCAGTTTATCGGGGAGGGGGCCCCAGCATTTT; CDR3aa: CASSLSGRGPQHF
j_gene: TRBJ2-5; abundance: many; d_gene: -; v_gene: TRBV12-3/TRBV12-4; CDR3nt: TGTGCCAGCAGTCCCGATGCGGGAACCCAAGAGACCCAGTACTTC; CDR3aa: CASSPDAGTQETQYF
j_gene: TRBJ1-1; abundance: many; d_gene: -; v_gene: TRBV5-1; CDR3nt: TGCGCCAGCAGCTTGGAGGGTACAGGGAGAATGGGCACTGAAGCTTTCTTT; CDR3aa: CASSLEGTGRMGTEAFF
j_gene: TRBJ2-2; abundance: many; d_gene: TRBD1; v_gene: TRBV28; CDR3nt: TGTGCCAGCAGTTTGGGACAGGGGATGAGCGGGGAGCTGTTTTTT; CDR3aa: CASSLGQGMSGELFF
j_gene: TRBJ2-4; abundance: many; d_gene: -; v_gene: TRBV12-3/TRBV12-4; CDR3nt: TGTGCCAGCATGGACAGAGACAAAAACATTCAGTACTTC; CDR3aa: CASMDRDKNIQYF
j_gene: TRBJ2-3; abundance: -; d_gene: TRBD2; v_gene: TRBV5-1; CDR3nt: TGCGCCAGCAGCTTGGGTTCGGGAGGGGCCACAGATACGCAGTATTTT; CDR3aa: CASSLGSGGATDTQYF
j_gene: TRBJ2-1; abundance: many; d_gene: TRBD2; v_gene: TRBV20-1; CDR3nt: TGCAGTGCTAGAGATTTTGGAGTGAGCGGGAGTTGGAGTGAGCAGTTCTTC; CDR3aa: CSARDFGVSGSWSEQFF
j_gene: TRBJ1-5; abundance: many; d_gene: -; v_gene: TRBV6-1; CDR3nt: TGTGCCAGCACCCAAGGGGATAGCAATCAGCCCCAGCATTTT; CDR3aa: CASTQGDSNQPQHF
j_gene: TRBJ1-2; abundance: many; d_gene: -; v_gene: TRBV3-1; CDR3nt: TGTGCCAGCAGCTACGAAGACAGCTCTTCTTTCTATGGCTACACCTTC; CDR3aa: CASSYEDSSSFYGYTF
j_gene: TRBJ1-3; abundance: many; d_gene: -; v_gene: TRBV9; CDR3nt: TGTGCCAGCAGCGTCCGGGACGGGTCCTCTGGAAACACCATATATTTT; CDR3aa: CASSVRDGSSGNTIYF
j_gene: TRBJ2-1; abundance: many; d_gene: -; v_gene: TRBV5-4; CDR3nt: TGTGCCGGGAGGTCAGAGGGGCGAGCCTACAATGAGCAGTTCTTC; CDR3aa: CAGRSEGRAYNEQFF
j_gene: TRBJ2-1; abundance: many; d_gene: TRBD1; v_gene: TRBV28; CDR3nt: TGTGCCAGCAGTCCCGGGACAGGGGTGATCTTC; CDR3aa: CASSPGTGVIF
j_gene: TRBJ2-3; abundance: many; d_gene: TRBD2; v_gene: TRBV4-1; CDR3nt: TGCGCCAGCAGCCAAGACCGGGACTACCCTGGCACAGATACGCAGTATTTT; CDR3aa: CASSQDRDYPGTDTQYF
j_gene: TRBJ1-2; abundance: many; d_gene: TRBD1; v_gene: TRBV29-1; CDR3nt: TGCAGCGCGGAGGTAAACGGACAGGGCTATGGCTACACCTTC; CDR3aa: CSAEVNGQGYGYTF
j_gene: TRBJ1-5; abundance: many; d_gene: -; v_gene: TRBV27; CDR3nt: TGTGCCAGCAGTAAAACGACGGCCCTGAATCAGCCCCAGCATTTT; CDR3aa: CASSKTTALNQPQHF
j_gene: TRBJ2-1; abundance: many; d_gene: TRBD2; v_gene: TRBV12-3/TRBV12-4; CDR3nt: TGTGCCAGCAGTTTAATGTTAGCGGGAGTGGGGGAGCAGTTCTTC; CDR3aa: CASSLMLAGVGEQFF
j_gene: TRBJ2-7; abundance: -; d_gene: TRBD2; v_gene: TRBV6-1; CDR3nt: TGTGCCAGCACCGAAACGGGAGCGGGATACTACGAGCAGTACTTC; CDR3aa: CASTETGAGYYEQYF